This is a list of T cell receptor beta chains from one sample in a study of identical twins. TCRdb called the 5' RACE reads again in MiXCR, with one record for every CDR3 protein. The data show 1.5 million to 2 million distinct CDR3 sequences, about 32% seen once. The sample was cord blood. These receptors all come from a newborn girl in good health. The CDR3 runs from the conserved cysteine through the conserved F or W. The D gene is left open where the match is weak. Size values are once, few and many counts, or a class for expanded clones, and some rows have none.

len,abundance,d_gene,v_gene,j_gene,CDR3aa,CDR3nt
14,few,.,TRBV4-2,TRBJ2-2,CASSPPRDTGELFF,TGTGCCAGCAGCCCGCCTAGGGACACCGGGGAGCTGTTTTTT
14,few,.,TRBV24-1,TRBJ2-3,CATSDSSRTDTQYF,TGTGCCACCAGTGATAGCAGCCGCACAGATACGCAGTATTTT
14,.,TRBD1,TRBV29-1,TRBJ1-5,CSVERDRDNQPQHF,TGCAGCGTTGAAAGGGACAGGGACAATCAGCCCCAGCATTTT
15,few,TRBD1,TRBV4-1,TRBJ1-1,CASSRTGGPNTEAFF,TGCGCCAGCAGCCGGACAGGGGGCCCGAACACTGAAGCTTTCTTT
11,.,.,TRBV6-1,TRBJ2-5,CAGSEQYERYF,TGTGCCGGCAGTGAGCAATACGAGCGGTACTTC
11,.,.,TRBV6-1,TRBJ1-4,CASSVQEKLFF,TGTGCCAGCAGTGTCCAGGAAAAACTGTTTTTT
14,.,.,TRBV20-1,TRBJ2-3,CRSSRGASTDTQYF,TGCAGGTCATCCCGGGGGGCTAGCACAGATACGCAGTATTTT
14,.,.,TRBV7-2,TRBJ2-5,CASSLRDSKKTQYF,TGTGCCAGCAGCCTCCGGGACTCCAAGAAAACCCAGTACTTC
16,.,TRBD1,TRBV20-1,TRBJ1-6,CSARDRRTGENSPLHF,TGCAGTGCTAGAGACCGAAGGACAGGGGAAAATTCACCCCTCCACTTT
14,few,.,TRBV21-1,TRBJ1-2,CASSNEGGPYGYTF,TGTGCCAGCAGCAACGAGGGCGGCCCCTATGGCTACACCTTC
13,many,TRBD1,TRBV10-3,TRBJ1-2,CAISDGTGHGYTF,TGTGCCATCAGTGACGGGACAGGGCATGGCTACACCTTC
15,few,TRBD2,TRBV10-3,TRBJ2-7,CATSTATSASYEQYF,TGTGCCACCAGTACAGCGACTAGCGCCTCCTACGAGCAGTACTTC
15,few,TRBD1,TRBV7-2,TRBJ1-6,CASSPQGAINSPLHF,TGTGCCAGCAGCCCCCAGGGGGCTATCAATTCACCCCTCCACTTT
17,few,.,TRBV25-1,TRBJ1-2,CASSDSLYSDRFYGYTF,TGTGCCAGCAGTGATTCTTTATATTCCGACAGGTTCTATGGCTACACCTTC
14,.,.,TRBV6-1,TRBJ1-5,CASSDRHSNQPQHF,TGTGCCAGCAGCGACAGGCATAGCAATCAGCCCCAGCATTTT
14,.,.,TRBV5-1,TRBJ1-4,CASSFRGSNEKLFF,TGCGCCAGCAGCTTTCGAGGGTCTAATGAAAAACTGTTTTTT
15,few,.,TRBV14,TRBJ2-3,CASSQVGANTDTQYF,TGTGCCAGCAGCCAAGTAGGGGCCAATACAGATACGCAGTATTTT
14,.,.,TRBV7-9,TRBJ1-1,CASSRFRDHTEAFF,TGTGCCAGCAGCAGATTCAGGGATCACACTGAAGCTTTCTTT
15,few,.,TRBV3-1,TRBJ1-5,CASSRGEVSNQPQHF,TGTGCCAGCAGCCGTGGGGAGGTAAGCAATCAGCCCCAGCATTTT
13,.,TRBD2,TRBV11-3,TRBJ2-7,CASSYGTINEQYF,TGTGCCAGCAGCTACGGGACTATAAACGAGCAGTACTTC
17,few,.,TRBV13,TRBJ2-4,CASSLEGGHSAKNIQYF,TGTGCCAGCAGCTTAGAGGGGGGACACTCAGCCAAAAACATTCAGTACTTC
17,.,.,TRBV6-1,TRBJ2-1,CASSELSGFEGRETQFF,TGTGCCAGCAGTGAATTAAGTGGGTTCGAGGGGCGAGAGACCCAGTTCTTC
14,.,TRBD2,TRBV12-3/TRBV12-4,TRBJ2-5,CASSLSGRVNEQYF,TGTGCCAGCAGTTTATCCGGGAGGGTCAATGAGCAGTACTTC
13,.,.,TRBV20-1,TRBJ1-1,CSAQRPANTEAFF,TGCAGTGCGCAGCGGCCGGCGAACACTGAAGCTTTCTTT